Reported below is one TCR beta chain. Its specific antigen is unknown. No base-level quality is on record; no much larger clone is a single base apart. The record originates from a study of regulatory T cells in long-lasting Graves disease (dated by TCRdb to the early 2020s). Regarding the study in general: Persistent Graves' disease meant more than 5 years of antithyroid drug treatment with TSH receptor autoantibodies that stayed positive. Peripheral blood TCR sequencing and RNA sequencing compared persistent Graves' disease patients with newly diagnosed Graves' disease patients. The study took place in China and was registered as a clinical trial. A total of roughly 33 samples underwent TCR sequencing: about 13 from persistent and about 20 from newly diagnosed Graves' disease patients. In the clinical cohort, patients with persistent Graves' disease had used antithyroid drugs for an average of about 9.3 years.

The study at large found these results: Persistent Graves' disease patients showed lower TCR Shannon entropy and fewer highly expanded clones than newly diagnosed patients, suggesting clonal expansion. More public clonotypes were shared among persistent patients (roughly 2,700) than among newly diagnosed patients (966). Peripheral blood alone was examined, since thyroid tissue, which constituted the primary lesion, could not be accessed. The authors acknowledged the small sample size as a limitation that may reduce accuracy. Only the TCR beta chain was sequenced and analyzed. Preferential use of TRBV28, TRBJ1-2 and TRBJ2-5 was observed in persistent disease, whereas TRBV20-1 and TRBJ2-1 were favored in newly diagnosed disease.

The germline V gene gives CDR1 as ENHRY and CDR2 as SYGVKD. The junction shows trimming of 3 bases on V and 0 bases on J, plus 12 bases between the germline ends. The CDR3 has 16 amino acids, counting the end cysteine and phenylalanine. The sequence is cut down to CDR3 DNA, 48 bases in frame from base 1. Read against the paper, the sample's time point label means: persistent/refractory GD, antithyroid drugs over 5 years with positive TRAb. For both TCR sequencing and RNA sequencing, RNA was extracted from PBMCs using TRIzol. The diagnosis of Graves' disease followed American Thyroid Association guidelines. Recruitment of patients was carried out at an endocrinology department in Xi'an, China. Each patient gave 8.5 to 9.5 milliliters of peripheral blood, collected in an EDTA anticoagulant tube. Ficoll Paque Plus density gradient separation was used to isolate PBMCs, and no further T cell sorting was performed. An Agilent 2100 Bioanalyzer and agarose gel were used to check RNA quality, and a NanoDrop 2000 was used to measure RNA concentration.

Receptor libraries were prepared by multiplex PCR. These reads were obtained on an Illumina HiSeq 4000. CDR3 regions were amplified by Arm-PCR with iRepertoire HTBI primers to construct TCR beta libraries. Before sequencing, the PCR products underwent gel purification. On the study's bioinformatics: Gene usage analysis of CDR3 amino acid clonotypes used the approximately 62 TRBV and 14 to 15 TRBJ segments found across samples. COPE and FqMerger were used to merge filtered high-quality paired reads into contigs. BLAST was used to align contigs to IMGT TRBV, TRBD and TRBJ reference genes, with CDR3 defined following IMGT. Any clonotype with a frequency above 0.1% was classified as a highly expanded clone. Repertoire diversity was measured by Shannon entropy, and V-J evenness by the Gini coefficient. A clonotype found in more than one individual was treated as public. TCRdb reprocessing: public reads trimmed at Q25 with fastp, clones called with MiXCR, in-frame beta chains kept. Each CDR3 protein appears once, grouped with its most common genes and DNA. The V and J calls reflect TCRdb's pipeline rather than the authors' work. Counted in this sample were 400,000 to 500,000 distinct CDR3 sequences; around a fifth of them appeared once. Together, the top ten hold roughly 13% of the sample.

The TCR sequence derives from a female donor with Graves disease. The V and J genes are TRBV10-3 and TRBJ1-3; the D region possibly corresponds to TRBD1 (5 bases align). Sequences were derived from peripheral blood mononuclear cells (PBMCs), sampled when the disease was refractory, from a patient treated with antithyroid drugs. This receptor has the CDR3 CAISDPGGSSGNTIYF. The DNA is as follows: TGTGCCATCAGTGATCCTGGGGGGAGCTCTGGAAACACCATATATTTT.